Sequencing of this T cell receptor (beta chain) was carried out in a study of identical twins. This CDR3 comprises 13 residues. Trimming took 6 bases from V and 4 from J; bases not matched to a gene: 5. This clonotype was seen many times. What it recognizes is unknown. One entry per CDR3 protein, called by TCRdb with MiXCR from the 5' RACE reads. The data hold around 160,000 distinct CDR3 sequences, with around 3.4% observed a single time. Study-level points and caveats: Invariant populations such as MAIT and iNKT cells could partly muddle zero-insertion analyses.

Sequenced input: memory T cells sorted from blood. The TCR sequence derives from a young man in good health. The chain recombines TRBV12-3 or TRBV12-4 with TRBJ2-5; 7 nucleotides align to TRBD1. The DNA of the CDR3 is TGTGCCAGCAGATCCACAGGGGTAGAGACCCAGTACTTC. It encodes CASRSTGVETQYF.